The source of this T cell receptor beta chain is a study of OX40 agonist ivuxolimab in advanced cancers. The overall study: Participants, 80% to 90% male, averaged about 56 years of age, ranging from roughly 23 to 90.

The repertoire was sequenced with immunoSEQ multiplex PCR; TCRdb's copy has only in-frame clones and lacks some. The sample records some 70,000 clones, 84% being singletons. The V gene end was trimmed by 2 bases and the J gene end by 5 bases; junction bases not matched to a gene: 7. Germline CDR1 reads LNHDA; CDR2 reads SQIVND (reference sequence). The CDR3 has 15 residues. The origin of this receptor is an adult with an advanced solid tumor such as melanoma, head and neck, liver or kidney cancer. The rearrangement uses TRBV19 and TRBJ2-3; TRBD2 agrees at 7 bases. Sequenced material: CD4+ or CD8+ T cells sorted from blood, taken in a trial of the OX40 agonist ivuxolimab. For the CDR3, the DNA is TGTGCCAGTAGTATACCGGGGGGTGTGAAAGATACGCAGTATTTT. Translated, it gives CASSIPGGVKDTQYF.